This T cell receptor beta chain was sequenced for a study of regulatory T cells in long-lasting Graves disease. General observations from the study: Persistent Graves' cases showed lower TCR diversity than newly diagnosed cases.

The time point: persistent/refractory GD, antithyroid drugs over 5 years with positive TRAb. PBMC RNA was the source of the TCR library. Into tubes containing EDTA, 8 to 9 milliliters of peripheral blood were drawn. CDR3 regions were amplified by Arm-PCR using iRepertoire HTBI primers to build TCR beta libraries. Methods used by the authors: The study identified 60 to 65 TRBV and some 15 TRBJ segments across samples. TCRdb ran MiXCR on the multiplex PCR reads and lists one entry per CDR3 protein. The V and J calls were not made by the authors but by TCRdb's processing. The table shows 400,000 to 450,000 distinct CDR3 sequences, with about a quarter occurring only once. V gave up 9 bases and J gave up 3 bases; unmatched junction bases: 9. Germline V CDR1 and CDR2: ENHRY, SYGVKD. The CDR3 runs 15 residues. Worth noting for this clonotype: Antigen unknown.

This rearrangement joins TRBV10-3 to TRBJ2-5; TRBD2 aligns across 11 bases. The sequencing here drew on peripheral blood mononuclear cells (PBMCs), taken when the disease was refractory, from a patient treated with antithyroid drugs. The TCR was taken from a female donor with Graves disease. The CDR3: CAINSLAGVKETQYF. Here the CDR3 DNA reads TGTGCCATAAATTCACTAGCGGGGGTAAAAGAGACCCAGTACTTC.